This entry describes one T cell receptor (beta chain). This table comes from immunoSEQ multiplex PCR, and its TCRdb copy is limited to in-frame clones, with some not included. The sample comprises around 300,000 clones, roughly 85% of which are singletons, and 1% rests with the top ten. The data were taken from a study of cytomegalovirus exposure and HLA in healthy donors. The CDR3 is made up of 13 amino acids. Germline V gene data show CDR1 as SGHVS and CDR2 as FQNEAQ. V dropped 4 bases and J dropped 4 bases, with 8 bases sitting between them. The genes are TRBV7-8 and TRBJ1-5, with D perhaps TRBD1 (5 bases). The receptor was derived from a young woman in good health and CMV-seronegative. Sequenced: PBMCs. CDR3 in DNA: TGTGCCAGCAGCTCCAGGGATAATCAGCCCCAGCATTTT. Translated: CASSSRDNQPQHF.